This is a list of T cell receptor beta chains from one sample in a study of cytomegalovirus exposure and HLA in healthy donors. Sequenced by immunoSEQ multiplex PCR; TCRdb stores in-frame clones only, minus some. The profile shows over 60,000 clones, about 75% of them singletons. Sequencing was done on a sample of PBMCs. The receptors derive from a man aged 18 to 35 in good health and CMV-seronegative. Both conserved end residues are part of each CDR3. A D gene is named only where the DNA matches it firmly. Clone size appears in some rows only: once, few, many, or a class for an expanded clone.

size: NA
D: NA
V: TRBV30
J: TRBJ2-7
CDR3: CAWTQGRGQSRYEQYF
DNA: TGTGCCTGGACCCAGGGGCGGGGACAGAGTAGGTACGAGCAGTACTTC

size: NA
D: TRBD1
V: TRBV5-1
J: TRBJ2-5
CDR3: CASSLWDRGETQYF
DNA: TGCGCCAGCAGCTTGTGGGACAGGGGAGAGACCCAGTACTTC

size: few
D: TRBD1
V: TRBV5-1
J: TRBJ1-1
CDR3: CASSEDRASTEAFF
DNA: TGCGCCAGCAGCGAGGACAGGGCGAGCACTGAAGCTTTCTTT

size: NA
D: NA
V: TRBV6-5
J: TRBJ1-1
CDR3: CASGRDTEAFF
DNA: TGTGCCAGCGGCAGGGACACTGAAGCTTTCTTT

size: few
D: NA
V: TRBV7-9
J: TRBJ1-5
CDR3: CASSLGSQPQHF
DNA: TGTGCCAGCAGCTTAGGCAGTCAGCCCCAGCATTTT

size: few
D: NA
V: TRBV7-2
J: TRBJ1-6
CDR3: CASSLGRRLSPLHF
DNA: TGTGCCAGCAGCTTAGGCCGCAGGCTGTCACCCCTCCACTTT

size: NA
D: NA
V: TRBV5-1
J: TRBJ1-1
CDR3: CASSLDSYTEAFF
DNA: TGCGCCAGCAGCTTGGACAGCTACACTGAAGCTTTCTTT

size: NA
D: TRBD1
V: TRBV19
J: TRBJ2-1
CDR3: CASSIGDRLDNEQFF
DNA: TGTGCCAGTAGTATTGGGGACAGGCTTGACAATGAGCAGTTCTTC

size: once
D: TRBD1
V: TRBV6-4
J: TRBJ1-5
CDR3: CASRDRGRVQPQHF
DNA: TGTGCCAGCCGGGACAGGGGAAGGGTTCAGCCCCAGCATTTT

size: few
D: NA
V: TRBV19
J: TRBJ2-3
CDR3: CASSKTGLTDTQYF
DNA: TGTGCCAGTAGTAAAACAGGGCTTACAGATACGCAGTATTTT

size: NA
D: TRBD2
V: TRBV11-2
J: TRBJ2-7
CDR3: CASSYPGLAESSYEQYF
DNA: TGTGCCAGCAGCTACCCGGGACTAGCGGAGAGCTCCTACGAGCAGTACTTC

size: NA
D: TRBD2
V: TRBV28
J: TRBJ2-1
CDR3: CASSPQTSGSGNEQFF
DNA: TGTGCCAGCAGCCCACAGACTAGCGGGTCCGGCAATGAGCAGTTCTTC

size: once
D: TRBD2
V: TRBV10-3
J: TRBJ2-3
CDR3: CAISGGLAGLTDTQYF
DNA: TGTGCCATCAGTGGCGGACTAGCGGGGCTCACAGATACGCAGTATTTT

size: NA
D: NA
V: TRBV5-1
J: TRBJ2-1
CDR3: CASSSGELASYNEQFF
DNA: TGCGCCAGCAGCTCGGGGGAGCTAGCGTCATACAATGAGCAGTTCTTC

size: NA
D: NA
V: TRBV28
J: TRBJ2-1
CDR3: CASRSGLAGAPSYNEQFF
DNA: TGTGCCAGCAGGTCGGGACTGGCGGGGGCCCCCTCCTACAATGAGCAGTTCTTC

size: NA
D: TRBD2
V: TRBV7-3
J: TRBJ2-7
CDR3: CASSLNAGGFYEQYF
DNA: TGTGCCAGCAGCTTAAATGCGGGGGGCTTTTACGAGCAGTACTTC

size: NA
D: NA
V: TRBV30
J: TRBJ2-7
CDR3: CAWSVQGTSYEQYF
DNA: TGTGCCTGGAGTGTCCAGGGAACCTCCTACGAGCAGTACTTC

size: NA
D: NA
V: TRBV10-3
J: TRBJ2-2
CDR3: CAISRTAPGELFF
DNA: TGTGCCATCTCCCGGACTGCCCCCGGGGAGCTGTTTTTT

size: few
D: TRBD1
V: TRBV5-1
J: TRBJ2-2
CDR3: CASSLEAGTGNLRELFF
DNA: TGCGCCAGCAGCTTGGAGGCCGGGACAGGGAATTTGAGGGAGCTGTTTTTT

size: few
D: NA
V: TRBV11-2
J: TRBJ2-2
CDR3: CASSFPVLHTGELFF
DNA: TGTGCCAGCAGCTTCCCAGTCCTCCACACCGGGGAGCTGTTTTTT

size: NA
D: NA
V: TRBV6-5
J: TRBJ2-1
CDR3: CASRGQLARSNEQFF
DNA: TGTGCCAGCAGGGGTCAACTAGCTCGGTCCAATGAGCAGTTCTTC

size: NA
D: NA
V: TRBV27
J: TRBJ2-7
CDR3: CASSLSLTYEQYF
DNA: TGTGCCAGCAGTTTATCACTTACCTACGAGCAGTACTTC

size: NA
D: TRBD1
V: TRBV5-1
J: TRBJ1-6
CDR3: CASSRTGVGSPLHF
DNA: TGCGCCAGCAGCAGGACAGGGGTGGGATCACCCCTCCACTTT

size: few
D: NA
V: TRBV5-4
J: TRBJ2-3
CDR3: CASSLPSGGTTDTQYF
DNA: TGTGCCAGCAGCCTGCCATCGGGCGGGACCACAGATACGCAGTATTTT

size: once
D: NA
V: TRBV10-2
J: TRBJ1-4
CDR3: CASSDSGASEKLFF
DNA: TGCGCCAGCAGTGATTCTGGGGCTAGTGAAAAACTGTTTTTT

size: NA
D: NA
V: TRBV5-4
J: TRBJ1-2
CDR3: CASSPGGVQYYGYTF
DNA: TGTGCCAGCAGCCCCGGAGGGGTCCAATACTATGGCTACACCTTC

size: NA
D: NA
V: TRBV28
J: TRBJ1-5
CDR3: CASKRQGPYNQPQHF
DNA: TGTGCCAGCAAGAGGCAGGGGCCATACAATCAGCCCCAGCATTTT

size: NA
D: NA
V: TRBV5-1
J: TRBJ1-4
CDR3: CASRDRTVRNEKLFF
DNA: TGCGCCAGCAGGGACCGGACAGTAAGGAATGAAAAACTGTTTTTT

size: NA
D: TRBD1
V: TRBV7-6
J: TRBJ2-2
CDR3: CASSLVGTGIPTGELFF
DNA: TGTGCCAGCAGCTTAGTAGGGACAGGGATCCCTACCGGGGAGCTGTTTTTT